This entry lists 26 T cell receptor beta chains sequenced from one sample in a study of response to subunit inactivated influenza vaccine. In TCRdb, the RT-PCR reads were re-called with MiXCR into one record per CDR3 protein. The table shows more than 600,000 distinct CDR3 sequences, with less than 20% occurring only once. Sequenced here: PBMCs from blood, sampled more than 4 days after vaccination. These TCRs come from a man aged 50 to 59 who received an inactivated influenza vaccine.

The rearrangement joins TRBV6-6 to TRBJ1-4; tentative D call: TRBD1 (5 bases). The CDR3 contains 13 residues. V was cut by 7 bases and J by 4 bases, with 10 bases left in between. In germline, CDR1 is MNHNY, CDR2 SVGAGI (reference sequence). The CDR3 DNA sequence: TGTGCCAGCATGACAGAGAATAATGAAAAACTGTTTTTT. Amino acids: CASMTENNEKLFF.

The chain is built from TRBV9 and TRBJ2-1, with a tentative D call TRBD2 (5 bases). V shed 0 bases and J shed 0 bases, with 10 bases lying between them. From germline, CDR1 is SGDLS and CDR2 YYNGEE. The CDR3 covers 16 residues. The CDR3 region has the DNA TGTGCCAGCAGCGTAGGGATGGGGAGCTCCTACAATGAGCAGTTCTTC. It encodes CASSVGMGSSYNEQFF.

V gene TRBV29-1 combines with J gene TRBJ2-1, with D possibly TRBD2 on 7 matching bases. The CDR3 has 11 amino acids. Germline V gene lookup returns CDR1 SQVTM and CDR2 ANQGSEA. V was trimmed by 4 bases and J by 9 bases, leaving 10 bases between them. CDR3 in amino acids: CSVAGEGEQFF. CDR3 DNA: TGCAGCGTTGCAGGGGAGGGTGAGCAGTTCTTC.

This chain connects TRBV6-5 to TRBJ2-5; unclear D gene. The ends were cut back, 3 bases at V and 5 bases at J, with 10 bases in the middle. There are 13 residues in the CDR3. Germline V lookup: CDR1 MNHEY, CDR2 SVGAGI. The CDR3 nucleotides read TGTGCCAGCAGTTATAACGTCAGGGAGACCCAGTACTTC. It specifies CASSYNVRETQYF.

This clonotype turned up a few times. The DNA of the CDR3 is TGCAGCGTTGACGCGACGCTCTATGGCTACACCTTC. It encodes CSVDATLYGYTF. The chain employs TRBV29-1 and TRBJ1-2; D gene unclear. This CDR3 comprises 12 residues. The germline gives CDR1 SQVTM, CDR2 ANQGSEA. The V end lost 3 bases, the J end lost 4 bases, and 9 bases lay between the germline ends.

This clonotype was counted between two and nine times. V usage is TRBV7-9 and J usage is TRBJ2-2; unclear D gene. V shed 1 base and J shed 10 bases, with 10 bases lying between them. CDR1 and CDR2 (germline): SEHNR, FQNEAQ (reference sequence). The CDR3 extends over 13 amino acids. CDR3 region: CASSLVDSEELFF. The CDR3 region has the DNA TGTGCCAGCAGCTTAGTAGACTCCGAGGAGCTGTTTTTT.

The chain has TRBV3-1 and TRBJ2-5, with a tentative D call TRBD2 (5 bases). V shed 6 bases and J shed 9 bases, with 14 bases lying between them. CDR3 size: 12 residues. The germline CDR1 and CDR2 sequences are LGHDT and YNNKEL (reference sequence). DNA of the CDR3: TGTGCCAGCAGTGGGCTTCTCGGGGCCCAGTACTTC. Translated, it gives CASSGLLGAQYF.

This clonotype was seen a handful of times. The chain has TRBV11-2 and TRBJ1-1; 7 bases align to TRBD1. Trimming removed 5 bases from V and 5 bases from J; junction bases left unmatched: 11. CDR3 size: 15 residues. Looked up from germline, CDR1 is SGHAT and CDR2 is FQNNGV. In DNA form, the CDR3 reads TGTGCCAGCAGCCTCATTACAGGGGTACGTACTGAAGCTTTCTTT. Residues: CASSLITGVRTEAFF.

The V call is TRBV4-1, the J call TRBJ2-1; TRBD2 agrees at 9 bases. CDR3 length: 18 amino acids. The V segment lost 4 bases and the J segment 2 bases; nucleotides outside the gene matches: 12. Germline lookup yields CDR1 MGHRA and CDR2 YSYEKL. Here the CDR3 reads CASSPWGRAGGTYNEQFF. CDR3 DNA: TGCGCCAGCAGCCCCTGGGGTCGAGCGGGGGGTACCTACAATGAGCAGTTCTTC.

This chain links TRBV5-1 with TRBJ2-3; TRBD2 matches 9 bases. The CDR3 consists of 16 residues. Looked up from germline, CDR1 is SGHRS and CDR2 is YFSETQ. The junction had 8 bases not matched to a gene; V was cut back by 4 bases and J by 2 bases. The CDR3 is CASSEGLAGFTDTQYF. For the CDR3, the DNA is TGCGCCAGCAGCGAGGGGCTAGCGGGATTCACAGATACGCAGTATTTT.

This clonotype was detected a few times. The chain employs TRBV4-2 and TRBJ2-7; D gene ambiguous. In germline, CDR1 is LGHNA, CDR2 YNFKEQ. CDR3 length: 12 amino acids. V was clipped by 5 bases and J by 7 bases, with 12 bases between them. CDR3 nucleotides: TGTGCCAGCAGCAAGGTCGACGGAGAGCAGTACTTC. Amino acid sequence: CASSKVDGEQYF.

This clonotype was seen a few times. The chain uses TRBV5-1 and TRBJ2-3; no clear D. Germline lookup yields CDR1 SGHRS and CDR2 YFSETQ. V lost 4 bases and J lost 3, with 9 bases in between. The CDR3 length is 13 residues. CDR3 DNA: TGCGCCAGCAGCGCCCCCCCGACAGATACGCAGTATTTT. It codes for CASSAPPTDTQYF.

The rearrangement links TRBV4-2 to TRBJ2-2; the match to TRBD2 covers 11 bases. With 4 bases clipped from V and 6 bases from J, the junction kept 4 bases outside the gene matches. The germline CDR1 and CDR2 sequences are LGHNA and YNFKEQ. The CDR3 covers 15 residues. The CDR3 DNA reads as TGTGCCAGCAGCCTGACTAGCGGGGTACCCGGGGAGCTGTTTTTT. Translated, it gives CASSLTSGVPGELFF.

V is TRBV11-1 and J is TRBJ2-3; TRBD2 matches at 8 bases. From germline, CDR1 is SGHAT and CDR2 FQDESV (reference sequence). The CDR3 has 15 residues. V shed 5 bases, J shed 4 bases, and the junction held 8 bases outside the gene matches. CDR3 sequence: CASSEIGLAADTQYF. The CDR3 DNA is TGTGCCAGCAGCGAAATTGGACTAGCCGCAGATACGCAGTATTTT.

In this sample, this clonotype turned up a few times. V and J are TRBV12-3 or TRBV12-4 and TRBJ2-3, with 10 bases that match TRBD2. J gave up 7 bases and V 1 base, and 5 bases lay outside the gene matches. The CDR3 contains 15 residues. The CDR3 sequence: CASSLERGGLNTQYF. Here the CDR3 DNA reads TGTGCCAGCAGTTTAGAGCGGGGGGGCCTAAATACGCAGTATTTT.

The rearrangement links TRBV11-2 to TRBJ2-7, with D possibly being TRBD2 (5 bases). The CDR3 has 15 amino acids. The ends were cut back, 1 base at V and 3 bases at J, with 13 bases in the middle. Looked up from germline, CDR1 is SGHAT and CDR2 is FQNNGV. The CDR3 nucleotides read TGTGCCAGCAGCTTAGTTGGACTGGCAAACTACGAGCAGTACTTC. Translation: CASSLVGLANYEQYF.

The chain couples TRBV27 to TRBJ2-3; the D gene could be TRBD1 or TRBD2 (6 bases each). The germline V gene has CDR1 MNHEY and CDR2 SMNVEV (reference sequence). V was cut by 9 bases and J by 5 bases, with 18 bases left in between. This CDR3 has 14 residues. The CDR3 DNA reads as TGTGCCAGTTCCGGGGGCCCTGGGAGAGATACGCAGTATTTT. It translates to CASSGGPGRDTQYF.

The J gene is TRBJ1-1, the V gene TRBV10-3; 10 positions agree with TRBD1. Germline V CDR1 and CDR2: ENHRY, SYGVKD. J lost 5 bases, V lost 0 bases, and 3 bases had no gene match. The CDR3 spans 15 residues. CDR3: CAISESWGQGTEAFF. CDR3 sequence (DNA): TGTGCCATCAGTGAGTCCTGGGGACAGGGGACTGAAGCTTTCTTT.

The chain's CDR3 is CASSEALRGSSSYEQYF. The CDR3 DNA reads TGTGCCAGCAGTGAAGCGTTGAGGGGCTCAAGTTCCTACGAGCAGTACTTC. This chain connects TRBV2 to TRBJ2-7; D may correspond to TRBD1 or TRBD2 (5 bases each). V lost 0 bases and J lost 1, with 16 bases in between. CDR1 is SNHLY, CDR2 FYNNEI, per germline. The CDR3 has 17 residues.

The sample holds a few counts of this clonotype. V is TRBV7-9 and J is TRBJ2-1; 11 bases line up with TRBD2. The CDR3 totals 15 residues. The V and J ends lost 3 bases and 6 bases, in that order; junction bases with no gene match: 4. The V gene's germline CDR1 is SEHNR and CDR2 FQNEAQ (reference sequence). CDR3 sequence (DNA): TGTGCCAGCAGCTTGACTAGCGGGACTGGCAATGAGCAGTTCTTC. Translation: CASSLTSGTGNEQFF.

This chain links TRBV15 with TRBJ1-2; D remains ambiguous. V dropped 0 bases and J dropped 8 bases, with 16 bases sitting between them. The CDR3 has 15 residues. Germline CDR1 and CDR2: LNHNV and YYDKDF (reference sequence). In DNA, the CDR3 is TGTGCCACCAGCAGAGATCAAACGGTCATCGGGGGCTACACCTTC. Translating gives CATSRDQTVIGGYTF.

This clonotype has more than one count but fewer than ten. The genes are TRBV29-1 and TRBJ1-5; D not resolved. Trimming cost V 6 bases and J 3 bases, with 12 bases left between them. Germline values: CDR1 SQVTM, CDR2 ANQGSEA. This CDR3 is built from 13 residues. Here the CDR3 DNA reads TGCAGCGTATCGGGATCGTTCAATCAGCCCCAGCATTTT. It is translated as CSVSGSFNQPQHF.

This clonotype was recorded many times. The chain couples TRBV12-3 or TRBV12-4 to TRBJ2-2, with 7 bases fitting TRBD2. J was trimmed by 0 bases and V by 8 bases; bases with no gene match: 6. This CDR3 comprises 15 residues. This chain's CDR3 is CASVGGDANTGELFF. CDR3 sequence (DNA): TGTGCCAGCGTGGGGGGGGACGCGAACACCGGGGAGCTGTTTTTT.

V is TRBV6-1 and J is TRBJ2-1; weak D call: TRBD1 (6 bases). Germline assignment: CDR1 MNHNS and CDR2 SASEGT. Trimming cost V 8 bases and J 4 bases, with 12 bases left between them. The CDR3 contains 13 residues. The chain's CDR3 is CASGTFLYNEQFF. The CDR3 coding sequence is TGTGCCAGCGGGACATTCCTTTACAATGAGCAGTTCTTC.

This clonotype has a handful of counts. V is TRBV27 and J is TRBJ2-4; 8 positions match TRBD2. There are 15 residues in the CDR3. J gave up 8 bases and V 5 bases, and 11 bases lay outside the gene matches. The germline V gene has CDR1 MNHEY and CDR2 SMNVEV (reference sequence). The CDR3 DNA reads as TGTGCCAGCAGTCCCCGTCGCGGGGGGTCGGACATTCAGTACTTC. It codes for CASSPRRGGSDIQYF.

The chain couples TRBV20-1 to TRBJ2-7; a possible D gene is TRBD1 (5 bases). V lost 1 base, J lost 0 bases, and 7 bases lay in between. The length of the CDR3 is 13 residues. Germline V gene lookup returns CDR1 DFQATT and CDR2 SNEGSKA (reference sequence). CDR3 sequence reads: CSARGQNSYEQYF. CDR3 coding DNA: TGCAGTGCTAGAGGACAGAACTCCTACGAGCAGTACTTC.